These 13 T cell receptor beta chains originate from one sample sequenced in a study of cytomegalovirus exposure and HLA in healthy donors. Amplification used 60 Vbeta primers and 13 Jbeta primers. Data came from immunoSEQ multiplex PCR; TCRdb stores just in-frame clones and leaves some out. The sample records roughly 110,000 clones, roughly 80% being singletons. Sequenced: PBMCs. These receptors all stem from a man aged 25 to 40 in good health and CMV-seronegative.

The chain uses TRBV30 and TRBJ2-3; 7 nucleotides match TRBD1. After removal of 3 bases from V and 8 bases from J, the junction contained 8 bases not matched to a gene. The CDR3 has 13 residues. The V gene's germline CDR1 is GTSNPN and CDR2 SVGIG (reference sequence). DNA for the CDR3: TGTGCCTGGAGCACAGGGGCCCCGGCTACGCAGTATTTT. Its protein is CAWSTGAPATQYF.

V and J are TRBV29-1 and TRBJ2-5, with 10 bases fitting TRBD1. Germline V gene sequence: CDR1 SQVTM, CDR2 ANQGSEA. The junction had 8 bases not matched to a gene; V was cut back by 5 bases and J by 5 bases. The CDR3 runs 14 residues. The chain's CDR3 is CSVLRDRGSETQYF. The CDR3 DNA reads TGCAGCGTTTTACGGGACAGGGGTTCGGAGACCCAGTACTTC.

Only one count was recorded for this clone. V usage is TRBV2 and J usage is TRBJ2-7; TRBD2 agrees at 12 bases. The CDR3 is 16 residues long. V was pared by 4 bases and J by 3 bases, with 7 bases of the junction left unmatched. Germline V gene lookup returns CDR1 SNHLY and CDR2 FYNNEI. The CDR3 nucleotides are TGTGCCAGCAGTGCGACGACTAGCGGGAGTCACTACGAGCAGTACTTC. This translates into CASSATTSGSHYEQYF. Looking up the rest from reference TRBV2 and TRBJ2-7 gives the full variable domain: EPEVTQTPSHQVTQMGQEVILRCVPISNHLYFYWYRQILGQKVEFLVSFYNNEISEKSEIFDDQFSVERPDGSNFTLKIRSTKLEDSAMYFCASSATTSGSHYEQYFGPGTRLTVT.

The chain combines TRBV28 with TRBJ1-4; D possibly corresponds to TRBD1 (6 bases). The ends were cut back, 7 bases at V and 9 bases at J, with 21 bases in the middle. The CDR3 covers 15 residues. Germline CDR1 and CDR2: MDHEN and SYDVKM. The DNA for the CDR3 is TGTGCCAGCACCCTGGCGCGAGGGGGAAGTAAAAAACTGTTTTTT. Translated: CASTLARGGSKKLFF.

CDR3 region: CAWSPRANTEAFF. The CDR3 nucleotides read TGTGCCTGGAGCCCGAGGGCGAACACTGAAGCTTTCTTT. The V gene is TRBV30, the J gene TRBJ1-1; no clear D. CDR3 length equals 13 residues. Trimming removed 3 bases at V and 1 base at J, with 9 bases between. CDR1 and CDR2 (germline): GTSNPN, SVGIG (reference sequence).

The chain joins TRBV30 to TRBJ1-1; D is perhaps TRBD1 (6 bases). The CDR3 is made up of 16 amino acids. Germline CDR1 reads GTSNPN; CDR2 reads SVGIG (reference sequence). V gave up 4 bases and J gave up 2 bases, with 20 bases separating them. CDR3 sequence (DNA): TGTGCCTGGACTAGCACCAGGGACACGGTAAACACTGAAGCTTTCTTT. Translating it yields CAWTSTRDTVNTEAFF.

This chain joins TRBV28 and TRBJ1-5, with D possibly matching TRBD1 (5 bases). Germline CDR1 is MDHEN and CDR2 is SYDVKM. Trimming stripped 5 bases from V and 0 bases from J, with 8 bases between. The CDR3 consists of 14 residues. The CDR3 region has the DNA TGTGCCAGCAGTCCAGGGATTAGCAATCAGCCCCAGCATTTT. Protein sequence: CASSPGISNQPQHF.

The rearrangement uses TRBV5-4 and TRBJ2-5; D is perhaps TRBD2 (5 bases). The CDR3 runs to 15 residues. CDR1 is SGHNT and CDR2 is YYREEE in the germline V gene (reference sequence). The V end lost 2 bases, the J end lost 4 bases, and 15 bases lay between the germline ends. The CDR3 region is CASSFREGRGETQYF. The CDR3 DNA is TGTGCCAGCAGCTTCAGAGAGGGTAGAGGAGAGACCCAGTACTTC.

The chain is built from TRBV7-2 and TRBJ2-7; the match to TRBD2 covers 12 bases. CDR3 length: 17 amino acids. V was pared by 5 bases and J by 0 bases, with 8 bases of the junction left unmatched. Germline V CDR1 and CDR2: SGHTA, FQGNSA. CDR3 sequence reads: CASSPGTSGPRSYEQYF. CDR3 coding DNA: TGTGCCAGCAGCCCCGGGACTAGCGGGCCCCGCTCCTACGAGCAGTACTTC.

The DNA for the CDR3 is TGTGCCAGCAGCGTAGCTTTGGCGGGTGAAAAACTGTTTTTT. Its protein product is CASSVALAGEKLFF. This rearrangement joins TRBV9 to TRBJ1-4, with no clear D. The CDR3 is made up of 14 amino acids. Between the trimmed V and J ends, which lost 0 bases and 7 bases, there was a span of 10 bases. From germline, CDR1 is SGDLS and CDR2 YYNGEE.

The V and J genes are TRBV11-3 and TRBJ2-7; 8 bases are shared with TRBD2. J gave up 5 bases and V 4 bases, and 4 bases lay outside the gene matches. The CDR3 contains 13 residues. Germline values: CDR1 SGHNT, CDR2 YENEEA. The CDR3 is CASSSGGNHEQYF. CDR3 DNA: TGTGCCAGCAGCTCGGGAGGGAACCACGAGCAGTACTTC. The full variable domain, completed using reference TRBV11-3 and TRBJ2-7, is EAGVVQSPRYKIIEKKQPVAFWCNPISGHNTLYWYLQNLGQGPELLIRYENEEAVDDSQLPKDRFSAERLKGVDSTLKIQPAELGDSAVYLCASSSGGNHEQYFGPGTRLTVT.

For this clone: The junction shows a germline mismatch at one end, possibly a read error. The chain carries TRBV7-7 and TRBJ2-5, with TRBD1 as a possible D gene (6 bases). The CDR3 has 15 amino acids. Per the germline V gene, CDR1 is SSHAT and CDR2 is FNYEAQ (reference sequence). The CDR3 DNA reads TGTGCTAGCAGCTTGGGGGCTGGGAATCGAGAGACCCAGTACTTC. This gives the protein CASSLGAGNRETQYF.

Only a few counts were recorded for this clone. The chain carries TRBV25-1 and TRBJ1-2, with D unresolved. The V gene lost 4 bases and the J gene lost 4 bases, with 10 bases spanning the gap. The CDR3 loop spans 13 amino acids. Per the germline V gene, CDR1 is MGHDK and CDR2 is SYGVNS. The CDR3 DNA is TGTGCCAGCAGTGCGGGAGACCGCTATGGCTACACCTTC. Its translation: CASSAGDRYGYTF.